The rows below give T cell receptor beta chains drawn from one sample of a study of chemoradiotherapy in HPV16-positive cancers. Here immunoSEQ multiplex PCR was the method, and the copy in TCRdb shows in-frame clones only, minus some. This sample has 25,000 to 35,000 clones, with around 84% found just once. The sequencing here drew on blood, taken from a patient who underwent chemoradiotherapy. These receptor sequences come from a human donor with HPV-associated anogenital cancer. Each CDR3 is given with its conserved first and last residue. The D gene is left open where the match is weak. The listing skips clone size in some rows; elsewhere it reads once, few, many or a size class.

D gene | J gene | clone size | V gene | CDR3 DNA | CDR3 protein
TRBD2 | TRBJ2-1 | - | TRBV19 | TGTGCCAGTAGTAATCTTTGGGGGGGAAATGAGCAGTTCTTC | CASSNLWGGNEQFF
TRBD2 | TRBJ2-7 | few | TRBV6-1 | TGTGCCAGCGGGGGGAGGGCGTCCTACGAGCAGTACTTC | CASGGRASYEQYF
- | TRBJ1-1 | - | TRBV7-9 | TGTGCCAGCAGCTTACGCCCCAGGGTAGGCACTGAAGCTTTCTTT | CASSLRPRVGTEAFF
TRBD1 | TRBJ1-3 | - | TRBV18 | TGTGCCAGCTCACCACAACAGGGGGCCCTCTCTGGAAACACCATATATTTT | CASSPQQGALSGNTIYF
- | TRBJ1-6 | - | TRBV30 | TGTGCCTTTCCGATCGACAGTGGCTCCTATAATTCACCCCTCCACTTT | CAFPIDSGSYNSPLHF
TRBD1 | TRBJ2-7 | few | TRBV7-6 | TGTGCCAGCACCCAGGGGGGGACAGGGAGTTACGAGCAGTACTTC | CASTQGGTGSYEQYF
- | TRBJ1-5 | few | TRBV14 | TGTGCCAGCAGCCAATCCGGGGGTAATCAGCCCCAGCATTTT | CASSQSGGNQPQHF
TRBD1 | TRBJ1-1 | - | TRBV12-5 | TGTGCTAGTGGACCGGGACAGGGGGGCACTGAAGCTTTCTTT | CASGPGQGGTEAFF
- | TRBJ1-6 | - | TRBV30 | TGTGCCTGGAGAGATTGGACGTCTACAGCCTATAATTCACCCCTCCACTTT | CAWRDWTSTAYNSPLHF
TRBD1 | TRBJ2-5 | - | TRBV7-9 | TGTGCCAGCAGCTCAAAACCCGGGACAGGGGAAGAGACCCAGTACTTC | CASSSKPGTGEETQYF
- | TRBJ1-2 | - | TRBV4-2 | TGTGCCAGCAGCCAAGAGGACAAAAACTATGGCTACACCTTC | CASSQEDKNYGYTF
TRBD1 | TRBJ1-2 | - | TRBV9 | TGTGCCAGCAGCACCACAGGGGGAAACTATGGCTACACCTTC | CASSTTGGNYGYTF
- | TRBJ2-1 | - | TRBV7-2 | TGTGCCAGCAGCTCCGATACCCTATACAATGAGCAGTTCTTC | CASSSDTLYNEQFF
- | TRBJ1-1 | - | TRBV19 | TGTGCCAGTAGTACCCACCAACCGGGGGGGGACACTGAAGCTTTCTTT | CASSTHQPGGDTEAFF
- | TRBJ1-5 | few | TRBV27 | TGTGCCAGCAGTTTCCGGGACACTTCCCAGCCCCAGCATTTT | CASSFRDTSQPQHF
- | TRBJ1-1 | once | TRBV19 | TGTGCCAGTAGTATAGATAGTGGGGGTCACACTGAAGCTTTCTTT | CASSIDSGGHTEAFF
- | TRBJ2-5 | medium-sized | TRBV6-1 | TGTGCCAGCTCTGTTATGTACCAAGAGACCCAGTACTTC | CASSVMYQETQYF
TRBD2 | TRBJ2-3 | - | TRBV7-9 | TGTGCCAGCAGCTCCACTAGCGGGGGGGTTCCCCGGGATACGCAGTATTTT | CASSSTSGGVPRDTQYF
- | TRBJ2-1 | - | TRBV5-6 | TGTGCCAGCAGCCTAGGAGCTGGGACTCAGTTCTTC | CASSLGAGTQFF
- | TRBJ1-1 | - | TRBV10-3 | TGTGCCATCAGCGCCAAGGAGAACACTGAAGCTTTCTTT | CAISAKENTEAFF
TRBD2 | TRBJ2-3 | - | TRBV7-2 | TGTGCCAGCAGCCTAGCGGGGGGGCGTGGCACAGATACGCAGTATTTT | CASSLAGGRGTDTQYF
TRBD2 | TRBJ2-1 | - | TRBV5-1 | TGCGCCAGCAGCTTCGCTAGCGGGGGAGGAGGTGAGCAGTTCTTC | CASSFASGGGGEQFF
- | TRBJ2-1 | - | TRBV11-2 | TGTGCCAGCAGCTTAGGGGGACCTTACAATGAGCAGTTCTTC | CASSLGGPYNEQFF
TRBD1 | TRBJ2-2 | - | TRBV6-1 | TGTGCCAGCAGTGCCTGGGGACAGGGAAACACCGGGGAGCTGTTTTTT | CASSAWGQGNTGELFF
TRBD1 | TRBJ2-1 | - | TRBV2 | TGTGCCAGCATGTTTACAGGGGTCAGTGAGCAGTTCTTC | CASMFTGVSEQFF
- | TRBJ2-3 | once | TRBV7-3 | TGTGCCAGCAGCTTAACTCCAGCGCGCTATAGCACAGATACGCAGTATTTT | CASSLTPARYSTDTQYF
- | TRBJ2-3 | once | TRBV5-5 | TGTGCCAGCAGCTTGGCGGGGGATCCCCCAGATACGCAGTATTTT | CASSLAGDPPDTQYF
- | TRBJ2-1 | few | TRBV6-1 | TGTGCCAGCCGTCGGGGACTGGGGGGTGAGCAGTTCTTC | CASRRGLGGEQFF
- | TRBJ1-1 | - | TRBV5-6 | TGTGCCAGCAGCTCATTAAAAGAAACTGAAGCTTTCTTT | CASSSLKETEAFF
TRBD2 | TRBJ2-5 | - | TRBV2 | TGTGCCAGCAGCGAGACTAGCGGGATACAAGAGACCCAGTACTTC | CASSETSGIQETQYF
- | TRBJ2-5 | - | TRBV5-5 | TGTGCCAGCAGCCGGGACCACCCCACTTATGGGACCCAGTACTTC | CASSRDHPTYGTQYF
TRBD1 | TRBJ1-6 | - | TRBV27 | TGTGCCAGCAGTTTTTCCAAGACAGTAAACCGACAGGGCAATAATTCACCCCTCCACTTT | CASSFSKTVNRQGNNSPLHF
- | TRBJ2-3 | - | TRBV7-8 | TGTGCCAGCAGCGCCCAGGGTCCTCGGGATACGCAGTATTTT | CASSAQGPRDTQYF
- | TRBJ1-5 | - | TRBV19 | TGTGCCAGTAGTACCGGAGGGTTAGAGCAGCCCCAGCATTTT | CASSTGGLEQPQHF
- | TRBJ1-6 | - | TRBV5-1 | TGCGCCAGCAGCTTGGTTGGAGACGGGAGATCACCCCTCCACTTT | CASSLVGDGRSPLHF